The entry below describes one T cell receptor beta chain. Its antigen remains unidentified. These data are taken from a study of cytotoxic CD8 clonotypes in ibrutinib-treated CLL. Study at large: Among responders, some 25 were partial and 2 complete; after median roughly 68 months, about 15 stayed remitted and roughly 12 progressed.

This table comes from immunoSEQ multiplex PCR, and its TCRdb copy is limited to in-frame clones, with some not included. Of 20,000 to 25,000 clones in the sample, around 68% were seen once. With V trimmed by 8 bases and J by 6 bases, 11 bases remained unmatched. The V gene's germline CDR1 is WNHNN and CDR2 SYGVQD (reference sequence). This CDR3 is built from 14 residues. General study points: Public clonotypes were seen rarely and were contracted or stable on treatment.

The chain carries TRBV10-1 and TRBJ2-3, with 7 bases matching TRBD2. The origin of this receptor is a human donor with chronic lymphocytic leukemia. Material: PBMCs, obtained before ibrutinib treatment. The CDR3: CASAFGLAEDTQYF. The CDR3 nucleotides are TGCGCCAGCGCCTTTGGGCTAGCGGAGGATACGCAGTATTTT.